This T cell receptor (beta chain) emerged from a study of blood T cells in healthy people across ages. CDR1 is DFQATT and CDR2 is SNEGSKA in the germline V gene (reference sequence). J was trimmed by 0 bases and V by 3 bases; bases with no gene match: 16. The CDR3 is 19 residues long. A second PCR of about 6 to 12 cycles used a sample-barcoded 5' primer and a J-beta primer mix. TCRdb used MiXCR to reprocess the 5' RACE reads, holding one entry per CDR3 protein. The table includes over 1,200,000 distinct CDR3 sequences, roughly 60% detected once. Sequencing was performed on blood. This chain links TRBV20-1 with TRBJ2-1; TRBD1 aligns across 8 bases. This TCR derives from a man aged 18 to 29 in good health. The CDR3, as DNA: TGCAGTGCTAGTGGTCCGGACAGGGCGGGACTGGTCTCCTACAATGAGCAGTTCTTC. Translating gives CSASGPDRAGLVSYNEQFF.